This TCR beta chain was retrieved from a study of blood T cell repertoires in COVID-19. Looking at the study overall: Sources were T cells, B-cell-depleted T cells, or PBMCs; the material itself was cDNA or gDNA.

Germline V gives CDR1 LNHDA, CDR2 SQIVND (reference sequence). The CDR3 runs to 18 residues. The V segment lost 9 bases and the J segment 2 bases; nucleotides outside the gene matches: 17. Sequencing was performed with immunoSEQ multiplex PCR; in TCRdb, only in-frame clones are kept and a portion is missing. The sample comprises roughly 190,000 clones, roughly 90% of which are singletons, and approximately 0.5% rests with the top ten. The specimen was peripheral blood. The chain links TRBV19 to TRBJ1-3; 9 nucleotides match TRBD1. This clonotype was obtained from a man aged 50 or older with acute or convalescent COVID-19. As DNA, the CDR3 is TGTGCCAGCGCCCCGGGAGGGACAGGGCGGATTACTGGAAACACCATATATTTT. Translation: CASAPGGTGRITGNTIYF.